This T cell receptor beta chain is from a study of blood T cells in healthy people across ages. Study-wide points: Unsorted PBMCs ruled out conclusive naive versus antigen-experienced comparison. In the absence of known donor CMV status, changes in expanded clonotypes were possibly confounded.

PBMCs, at least 6 million per sample, were isolated. This clonotype showed up just a few times. Antigen unknown. At one boundary the junction diverges from the germline segment, which might be a read error. Then a second PCR, running roughly 7 to 11 cycles, was carried out with a sample-barcoded 5' primer and a J-beta primer mix. The template-switch adaptor was a 5' adaptor with 12 random nucleotides. It tagged each cDNA molecule. MiXCR was run by TCRdb on the 5' RACE reads, yielding one entry per CDR3 protein. The sample yields over 1,500,000 distinct CDR3 sequences, about two fifths seen once. The length of the CDR3 is 14 residues. Germline assignment: CDR1 SGHRS and CDR2 YFSETQ.

The origin of this receptor is a human donor in good health. The source material was blood. The rearrangement joins TRBV5-1 to TRBJ1-1; 11 nucleotides line up with TRBD1. Here the CDR3 reads CASSLDRGRTEAFF. For the CDR3, the DNA is TGTGCCAGCAGTTTGGACAGGGGGCGAACTGAAGCTTTCTTT.